These T cell receptor beta chains were read from a single sample in a study of T cells in Graves' hyperthyroidism and ophthalmopathy. Via MiXCR, TCRdb re-called the multiplex PCR reads, giving one row per CDR3 protein. The sample carries roughly 500,000 distinct CDR3 sequences, 22% recorded once. The material sequenced was blood. All receptors derive from a woman between 65 and 79 years old with Graves' ophthalmopathy. CDR3s include the opening cysteine and the closing phenylalanine or tryptophan. A D gene is named only where the DNA matches it firmly. The size entry is marked missing in some rows and otherwise reads once, few, many or a size class.

D	size	V	J	DNA	CDR3
-	-	TRBV6-2/TRBV6-3	TRBJ2-1	TGTGCCAGCAGCTCGGGGTTCCTGGGGGATGAGCAGTTCTTC	CASSSGFLGDEQFF
-	-	TRBV11-2	TRBJ2-2	TGTGCCAGCAGCTTTCAAACCACCGGGGAGCTGTTTTTT	CASSFQTTGELFF
-	many	TRBV28	TRBJ1-5	TGTGCCAGCAGTTCAGGGTTGGGGTCCCAGCATTTT	CASSSGLGSQHF
-	-	TRBV27	TRBJ2-7	TGTGCCAGCACGTCTTTAACCTACGAGCAGTACTTC	CASTSLTYEQYF
TRBD2	few	TRBV6-5	TRBJ2-1	TGTGCCAGCAGTTACGGGGCTAGCGGGGGTCTTGAGCAGTTCTTC	CASSYGASGGLEQFF
-	few	TRBV20-1	TRBJ2-5	TGCAGTGCCGAGTTGGGCCAAGAGACCCAGTACTTC	CSAELGQETQYF
-	few	TRBV12-3/TRBV12-4	TRBJ1-2	TGTGCCAGCAGTGCAGAGGAGAATGGCTACACCTTC	CASSAEENGYTF
TRBD2	-	TRBV7-9	TRBJ2-7	TGTGCCAGCAGCCGGAGCGGGAGGTGCGAGCAGTACTTC	CASSRSGRCEQYF
-	-	TRBV15	TRBJ2-7	TGTGCCACCAGCAGAGCCCGGACGTACGAGCAGTACTTC	CATSRARTYEQYF
-	few	TRBV20-1	TRBJ1-6	TGCAGTGCTAGTAGGGGCTACAATTCACCCCTCCACTTT	CSASRGYNSPLHF
-	few	TRBV30	TRBJ2-7	TGTGCCTGGAGTGACAGGCGACTCAGCTCCTACGAGCAGTACTTC	CAWSDRRLSSYEQYF
-	few	TRBV5-1	TRBJ2-2	TGCGCCAGCCGGAAGTCAACGAACACCGGGGAGCTGTTTTTT	CASRKSTNTGELFF
-	-	TRBV30	TRBJ1-4	TGTGCCTGGAGTGTAGCGGGGCAGGGCGTGATAAAACTGTTTTTT	CAWSVAGQGVIKLFF
-	many	TRBV7-2	TRBJ2-3	TGTGCCAGCAGCTTAACGCAGGTCTTTGGCACAGATACGCAGTATTTT	CASSLTQVFGTDTQYF
TRBD2	few	TRBV20-1	TRBJ2-5	TGCAGTGCTAGACCACCGGGACTAGCGGAGCATAAGAAACAAGAGACCCAGTACTTC	CSARPPGLAEHKKQETQYF
TRBD2	few	TRBV5-1	TRBJ2-7	TGCGCCAGCAGCTTCGGGACTAGCGGGAGTCAGGGGTACGAGCAGTACTTC	CASSFGTSGSQGYEQYF
-	few	TRBV5-1	TRBJ1-4	TGCGCCAGCAGCTTGGTCGGGTTTGGTAATGAAAAACTGTTTTTT	CASSLVGFGNEKLFF